The 17 T cell receptor beta chains given below trace back to one sample, sequenced in a study of cytomegalovirus exposure and HLA in healthy donors. 60 Vbeta and 13 Jbeta primers were used in PCR. Produced via immunoSEQ multiplex PCR; TCRdb's table is partial and in-frame only. The sample table sets out about 120,000 clones. Sequenced sample: PBMCs. The receptors were gathered from a woman in her forties in good health and CMV-seropositive.

The chain recombines TRBV5-1 with TRBJ2-7; D is perhaps TRBD2 (5 bases). V was cut by 0 bases and J by 6 bases, with 16 bases left in between. Germline assignment: CDR1 SGHRS and CDR2 YFSETQ. This CDR3 region has 15 residues. The CDR3 loop is CASSLEGEVVGEQYF. In DNA, the CDR3 is TGCGCCAGCAGCTTGGAGGGAGAGGTAGTCGGCGAGCAGTACTTC.

V usage is TRBV30 and J usage is TRBJ1-2; tentative D call: TRBD1 (5 bases). This CDR3 comprises 12 residues. CDR1 GTSNPN and CDR2 SVGIG come from the germline V gene (reference sequence). Trimming cost V 5 bases and J 8 bases, with 15 bases left between them. The DNA for the CDR3 is TGTGCCTGGGGGAACGGGGGATGGGGCTACACCTTC. It encodes CAWGNGGWGYTF.

V gene TRBV11-2 combines with J gene TRBJ2-1; 8 bases agree with TRBD1. Germline lookup yields CDR1 SGHAT and CDR2 FQNNGV. This CDR3 has 13 amino acids. Trimming removed 5 bases from V and 10 bases from J; junction bases left unmatched: 7. The CDR3 DNA sequence: TGTGCCAGCAGCCACAGGGGGGCGGGAGAGCAGTTCTTC. Amino acid sequence: CASSHRGAGEQFF.

This chain uses TRBV5-4 with TRBJ2-7, with D perhaps TRBD2 (6 bases). CDR3 length: 13 amino acids. Deletions cut 0 bases from V and 9 bases from J, with 13 bases between. Germline assignment: CDR1 SGHNT and CDR2 YYREEE (reference sequence). CDR3 loop: CASSLDPTRGQYF. The CDR3, as DNA: TGTGCCAGCAGCTTGGATCCGACTAGAGGGCAGTACTTC.

V and J are TRBV7-6 and TRBJ2-3; TRBD2 agrees at 9 bases. There are 17 residues in the CDR3. Germline V gives CDR1 SGHVS, CDR2 FNYEAQ. J was trimmed by 2 bases and V by 1 base; bases with no gene match: 7. CDR3 in DNA: TGTGCCAGCAGCTTAGTGGCGGGAGGGTCATCCACAGATACGCAGTATTTT. Protein sequence: CASSLVAGGSSTDTQYF.

The chain carries TRBV2 and TRBJ2-1; TRBD2 aligns across 11 bases. Looked up from germline, CDR1 is SNHLY and CDR2 is FYNNEI. The CDR3 has 14 residues. With 6 bases clipped from V and 9 bases from J, the junction kept 7 bases outside the gene matches. CDR3: CASRAGLAEAEQFF. Here the CDR3 DNA reads TGTGCCAGCAGGGCGGGACTAGCGGAGGCTGAGCAGTTCTTC.

The chain links TRBV14 to TRBJ1-1, with D possibly matching TRBD1 (5 bases). Germline CDR1 is SGHDN and CDR2 is FVKESK. V was cut by 6 bases and J by 3 bases, with 11 bases left in between. The CDR3 runs 13 residues. The CDR3 is CASSFDSYTEAFF. The CDR3 nucleotides read TGTGCCAGCAGTTTCGACAGTTACACTGAAGCTTTCTTT.

V and J are TRBV10-3 and TRBJ2-7; 9 positions match TRBD1. J lost 2 bases, V lost 10 bases, and 6 bases had no gene match. The CDR3 length is 13 residues. Germline-derived CDR1 and CDR2 are ENHRY and SYGVKD. CDR3 in amino acids: CASLGQGTYEQYF. The CDR3 region has the DNA TGTGCCAGCTTAGGACAGGGGACCTACGAGCAGTACTTC.

V usage is TRBV19 and J usage is TRBJ2-1, with D perhaps matching TRBD2 (6 bases). The CDR3 runs to 14 residues. V shed 7 bases and J shed 5 bases, with 15 bases lying between them. The germline V gene has CDR1 LNHDA and CDR2 SQIVND (reference sequence). Written as DNA, the CDR3 is TGTGCCAGTACGAACGGGAGTTTCCACAATGAGCAGTTCTTC. This codes for CASTNGSFHNEQFF.

This chain uses TRBV7-3 with TRBJ2-2; 9 nucleotides align to TRBD2. Germline values: CDR1 SGHTA, CDR2 FQGTGA. The CDR3 loop spans 18 amino acids. V was pared by 2 bases and J by 3 bases, with 10 bases of the junction left unmatched. The CDR3 DNA is TGTGCCAGCAGCTTATTTTCCCCCCTAGCGGGACACACCGGGGAGCTGTTTTTT. It specifies CASSLFSPLAGHTGELFF.

The V gene is TRBV28, the J gene TRBJ2-5; D unclear. Germline CDR1 MDHEN, CDR2 SYDVKM. This CDR3 spans 12 amino acids. V lost 9 bases to trimming and J lost 5 bases, with 13 bases between them. CDR3 nucleotide sequence: TGTGCCAGTACCGACGGCAGGGAGACCCAGTACTTC. This encodes CASTDGRETQYF.

J is TRBJ1-1 and V is TRBV6-6; 8 bases match TRBD1. The germline gives CDR1 MNHNY, CDR2 SVGAGI (reference sequence). V shed 4 bases, J shed 8 bases, and the junction held 9 bases outside the gene matches. This CDR3 has 14 residues. CDR3 loop: CASSSSIRQGEAFF. CDR3 nucleotide sequence: TGTGCCAGCAGTTCTTCTATTCGACAGGGGGAAGCTTTCTTT.

The chain joins TRBV5-4 to TRBJ2-2; TRBD2 agrees at 7 bases. CDR1 is SGHNT, CDR2 YYREEE, per germline (reference sequence). V gave up 1 base and J gave up 6 bases; unmatched junction bases: 15. The length of the CDR3 is 18 residues. CDR3 coding DNA: TGTGCCAGCAGCTTGTCGGGGGGTGGTAGGATGGGACCCGGGGAGCTGTTTTTT. Encoded protein: CASSLSGGGRMGPGELFF.

The V gene is TRBV6-4, the J gene TRBJ2-1; D perhaps matches TRBD1 (5 bases). V lost 4 bases and J lost 4, with 8 bases in between. The germline CDR1 and CDR2 sequences are MRHNA and SNTAGT. This CDR3 comprises 13 residues. CDR3 amino acids: CASSVRQYNEQFF. CDR3 bases: TGTGCCAGCAGTGTCCGACAGTACAATGAGCAGTTCTTC.

This chain uses TRBV27 with TRBJ2-1; 7 nucleotides align to TRBD1. This CDR3 is built from 13 residues. J gave up 6 bases and V 3 bases, and 2 bases lay outside the gene matches. In germline, CDR1 is MNHEY, CDR2 SMNVEV (reference sequence). The CDR3, as DNA: TGTGCCAGCAGTTTCTCAGGGGGCAATGAGCAGTTCTTC. As protein: CASSFSGGNEQFF.

The chain recombines TRBV29-1 with TRBJ2-5; 11 bases line up with TRBD2. TRBJ2-7 matches the DNA end more closely, so the J call is doubtful. This CDR3 contains 14 residues. Germline V lookup: CDR1 SQVTM, CDR2 ANQGSEA. CDR3 nucleotide sequence: TGCAGCGTTGGAAAACTAGCGGGAGCCGACGAGCAGTACTTC. Translating gives CSVGKLAGADEQYF.

The CDR3 nucleotides read TGTGCCAGCAGTTCAGGGCCCTACGAGCAGTACTTC. Translated: CASSSGPYEQYF. This rearrangement joins TRBV6-5 to TRBJ2-7; a possible D gene is TRBD1 (5 bases). The V gene's germline CDR1 is MNHEY and CDR2 SVGAGI. The CDR3 consists of 12 residues. The V gene lost 4 bases and the J gene lost 2 bases, with 6 bases spanning the gap.